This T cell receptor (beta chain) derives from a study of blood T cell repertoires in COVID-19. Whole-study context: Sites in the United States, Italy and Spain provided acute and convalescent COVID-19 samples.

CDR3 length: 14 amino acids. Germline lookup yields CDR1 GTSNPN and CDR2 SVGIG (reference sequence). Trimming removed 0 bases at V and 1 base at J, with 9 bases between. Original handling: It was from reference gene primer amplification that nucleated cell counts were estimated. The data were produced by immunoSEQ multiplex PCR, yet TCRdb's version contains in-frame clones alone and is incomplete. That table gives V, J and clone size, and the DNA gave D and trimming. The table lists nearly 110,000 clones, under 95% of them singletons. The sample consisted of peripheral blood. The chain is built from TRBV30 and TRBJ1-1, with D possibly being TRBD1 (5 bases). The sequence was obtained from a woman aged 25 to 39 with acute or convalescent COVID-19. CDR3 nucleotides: TGTGCCTGGAGTGTGGGGCTTGCGAACACTGAAGCTTTCTTT. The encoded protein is CAWSVGLANTEAFF.